One T cell receptor beta chain is described in this entry. Its ends do not fully match the called genes, so a read error is possible. This record comes from a study of regulatory T cells in long-lasting Graves disease. For TCR beta, libraries came from iRepertoire HTBI primers and Arm-PCR of CDR3 regions. TCRdb re-analysed the multiplex PCR reads in MiXCR, keeping a single row per CDR3 protein. Of around 450,000 distinct CDR3 sequences detected, under 25% appear once; the ten largest clones hold roughly 6.9%. CDR1 and CDR2 (germline): DFQATT, SNEGSKA (reference sequence). The CDR3 covers 15 residues. Time point reported: persistent/refractory GD, antithyroid drugs over 5 years with positive TRAb. Making the TCR library involved RNA that had been extracted from PBMCs. EDTA tubes received approximately 10 milliliters of drawn peripheral blood.

V gene TRBV20-1 combines with J gene TRBJ1-1; D possibly corresponds to TRBD1 (6 bases). The specimen comprised peripheral blood mononuclear cells (PBMCs), sampled when the disease was refractory, from a patient treated with antithyroid drugs. The clonotype comes from a female donor with Graves disease. The CDR3 DNA reads TGCGGTGCCCCTGGGGGATCCAGGGGTGACACTGAAGCTTTCTTT. It is translated as CGAPGGSRGDTEAFF.